This T cell receptor beta chain was observed in a study of CD8+ T cells in alopecia areata. Study-level points and caveats: In blood and scalp, many expanded lesional clones persisted during tofacitinib. Clonality was higher in lesional than normal scalp, especially in alopecia totalis/universalis.

Once RNA had been extracted, it was reverse transcribed into cDNA to act as the sequencing template. Sequencing was performed with immunoSEQ multiplex PCR; in TCRdb, only in-frame clones are kept and a portion is missing. The sample shows thousands of clones, roughly two thirds of them seen only once. CDR3 length: 16 amino acids. The V and J ends lost 3 bases and 5 bases, in that order; junction bases with no gene match: 12. Germline CDR1 is SGHAT and CDR2 is FQNNGV. Regarding treatment: oral pan-JAK inhibitor, 5-10 mg twice daily. Peripheral blood samples and lesional scalp punch biopsies were obtained from alopecia areata patients. A remark on this clone: No antigen is known for it.

This chain links TRBV11-2 with TRBJ2-5; 7 bases are shared with TRBD2. The sequence came from a human donor with alopecia areata. This material consisted of skin, taken at week 24, from a patient treated with tofacitinib. CDR3 region: CASSFLLARGGETQYF. CDR3 in DNA: TGTGCCAGCAGCTTTCTACTAGCGAGAGGAGGGGAGACCCAGTACTTC.